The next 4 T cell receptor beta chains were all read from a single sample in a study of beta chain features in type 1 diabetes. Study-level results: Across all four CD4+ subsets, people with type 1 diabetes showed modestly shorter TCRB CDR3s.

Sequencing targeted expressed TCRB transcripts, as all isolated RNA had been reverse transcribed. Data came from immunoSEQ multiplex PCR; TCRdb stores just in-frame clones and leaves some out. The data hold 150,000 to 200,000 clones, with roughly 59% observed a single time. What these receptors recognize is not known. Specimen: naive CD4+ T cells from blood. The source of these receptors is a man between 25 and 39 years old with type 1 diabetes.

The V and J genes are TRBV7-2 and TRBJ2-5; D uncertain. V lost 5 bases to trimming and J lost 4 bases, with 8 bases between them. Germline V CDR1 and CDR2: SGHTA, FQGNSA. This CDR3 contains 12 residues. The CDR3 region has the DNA TGTGCCAGCAGCGCGGTTGGAGAGACCCAGTACTTC. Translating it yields CASSAVGETQYF.

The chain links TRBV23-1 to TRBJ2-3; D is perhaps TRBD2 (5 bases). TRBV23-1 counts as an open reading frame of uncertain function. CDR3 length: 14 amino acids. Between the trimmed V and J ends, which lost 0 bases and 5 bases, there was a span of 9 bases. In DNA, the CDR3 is TGCGCCAGCAGTCAATCGAGGGTTGGAGATACGCAGTATTTT. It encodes CASSQSRVGDTQYF.

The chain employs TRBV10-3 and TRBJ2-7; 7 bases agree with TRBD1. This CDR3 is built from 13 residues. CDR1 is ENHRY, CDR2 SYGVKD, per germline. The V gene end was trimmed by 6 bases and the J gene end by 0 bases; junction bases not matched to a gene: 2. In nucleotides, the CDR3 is TGTGCCATCAGACAGGGGTCCTCCTACGAGCAGTACTTC. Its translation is CAIRQGSSYEQYF.

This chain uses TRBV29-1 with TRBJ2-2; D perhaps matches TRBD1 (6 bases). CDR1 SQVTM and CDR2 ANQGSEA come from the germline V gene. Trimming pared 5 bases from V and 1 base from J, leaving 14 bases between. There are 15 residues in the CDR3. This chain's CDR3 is CSVQGILGNTGELFF. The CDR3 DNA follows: TGCAGCGTTCAGGGGATCTTGGGGAACACCGGGGAGCTGTTTTTT.